A selection of T cell receptor beta chains follows, all from one sample in a study of T cell responses to AZD1222 COVID-19 vaccine. Sequencing was performed with immunoSEQ multiplex PCR; in TCRdb, only in-frame clones are kept and a portion is missing. The sample holds over 85,000 clones, roughly 90% seen once. Sequencing used peripheral blood, obtained 28 days after the second AZD1222 dose. The origin of the receptors is an adult who received the AZD1222 COVID-19 vaccine. The CDR3 runs from the conserved cysteine through the conserved F or W. Fields, in order: V gene, J gene, D gene, clone size, CDR3 protein, CDR3 DNA. D genes are given only for firm matches. Rows may omit the clone size; those that give it use once, few, many or a size class.

>TRBV30|TRBJ1-4|TRBD1|-
CAWSKRTGHNEKLFF
TGTGCCTGGAGTAAACGGACAGGCCATAATGAAAAACTGTTTTTT
>TRBV27|TRBJ1-1|TRBD1|-
CASTAETGGLTIGTEAFF
TGTGCCAGCACAGCCGAGACAGGGGGCTTAACGATTGGCACTGAAGCTTTCTTT
>TRBV29-1|TRBJ1-2|-|-
CSVESYETGGYTF
TGCAGCGTTGAAAGCTATGAAACGGGGGGCTACACCTTC
>TRBV30|TRBJ1-3|-|-
CASYYSGNTIYF
TGTGCCTCATACTACTCTGGAAACACCATATATTTT
>TRBV5-4|TRBJ1-6|-|-
CASSLEQFESPLHF
TGTGCCAGCAGCTTGGAACAGTTTGAGTCACCCCTCCACTTT
>TRBV5-5|TRBJ2-5|-|-
CASSITGRIAQETQYF
TGTGCCAGCAGTATTACAGGGCGAATTGCGCAAGAGACCCAGTACTTC
>TRBV11-2|TRBJ1-2|-|-
CASSSGTPYGYTF
TGTGCCAGCAGCTCCGGGACGCCGTATGGCTACACCTTC
>TRBV2|TRBJ2-5|-|-
CAHFLAEAQETQYF
TGTGCCCACTTCTTGGCGGAGGCACAAGAGACCCAGTACTTC
>TRBV5-1|TRBJ2-7|-|-
CASSLGTTYEQYF
TGCGCCAGCAGCTTAGGGACCACCTACGAGCAGTACTTC
>TRBV11-2|TRBJ1-1|TRBD1|-
CASSYPETGIASEAFF
TGTGCCAGCAGCTACCCAGAGACAGGGATTGCCTCTGAAGCTTTCTTT
>TRBV4-1|TRBJ2-1|-|-
CASSQVISVHNEQFF
TGCGCCAGCAGCCAAGTGATAAGCGTTCACAATGAGCAGTTCTTC
>TRBV2|TRBJ1-6|TRBD1|-
CASRGTTGGGSPLHF
TGTGCCAGCAGAGGCACTACAGGGGGCGGTTCACCCCTCCACTTT
>TRBV11-2|TRBJ2-3|TRBD2|once
CASSLMGLAGTDTQYF
TGTGCCAGCAGCTTAATGGGGCTAGCGGGGACAGATACGCAGTATTTT
>TRBV6-5|TRBJ1-2|-|-
CASQGALNYGYTF
TGTGCCAGTCAAGGGGCGCTGAACTATGGCTACACCTTC
>TRBV7-9|TRBJ1-1|TRBD1|few
CASSQTGVEAFF
TGTGCCAGCAGCCAGACAGGGGTCGAAGCTTTCTTT
>TRBV19|TRBJ2-5|TRBD1|-
CASRSEQGRETQYF
TGTGCCAGTAGATCCGAACAGGGGCGGGAGACCCAGTACTTC
>TRBV5-1|TRBJ2-1|-|-
CASSDGLDNEQFF
TGCGCCAGCAGCGATGGACTCGACAATGAGCAGTTCTTC
>TRBV10-3|TRBJ1-5|-|-
CAISERVGQPQHF
TGTGCCATCAGTGAAAGGGTGGGTCAGCCCCAGCATTTT
>TRBV5-6|TRBJ2-1|TRBD2|-
CASSILLAGFFGEQFF
TGTGCCAGCAGTATCCTCCTAGCGGGCTTTTTCGGCGAGCAGTTCTTC
>TRBV19|TRBJ2-7|-|-
CASSIDFNSLEQYF
TGTGCCAGTAGTATAGACTTCAATTCCCTCGAGCAGTACTTC
>TRBV29-1|TRBJ2-7|-|once
CSAASDTGTASSYEQYF
TGCAGCGCTGCGTCCGATACCGGGACTGCAAGCTCCTACGAGCAGTACTTC
>TRBV28|TRBJ1-2|TRBD1|-
CATPQPGTGGNYGYTF
TGTGCCACCCCCCAACCCGGGACAGGGGGCAACTATGGCTACACCTTC
>TRBV3-1/TRBV3-2|TRBJ1-2|-|-
CASSQFLRGPHGYTF
TGTGCCAGCAGCCAATTTTTAAGGGGTCCGCATGGCTACACCTTC
>TRBV27|TRBJ2-3|-|-
CASSGYGTAGADTQYF
TGTGCCAGCAGTGGATACGGGACTGCCGGCGCAGATACGCAGTATTTT
>TRBV29-1|TRBJ2-3|TRBD2|-
CSGLGLAGADTQYF
TGCAGCGGCCTTGGACTAGCGGGAGCAGATACGCAGTATTTT
>TRBV24-1|TRBJ1-5|-|-
CATRPSGTPSNQPQHF
TGTGCCACCAGACCATCCGGGACACCCAGCAATCAGCCCCAGCATTTT
>TRBV2|TRBJ2-7|-|-
CASRDEGRRNSYEQYF
TGTGCCAGCAGAGATGAGGGACGGAGGAACTCCTACGAGCAGTACTTC
>TRBV2|TRBJ2-5|-|-
CASPAKGRVETQYF
TGTGCCAGTCCCGCGAAGGGTAGGGTAGAGACCCAGTACTTC
>TRBV12-5|TRBJ2-5|-|-
CASGKGQPGEETQYF
TGTGCTAGTGGTAAGGGACAGCCGGGGGAAGAGACCCAGTACTTC
>TRBV27|TRBJ1-6|-|-
CASRGRYNSPLHF
TGTGCCAGCAGGGGCAGGTATAATTCACCCCTCCACTTT
>TRBV11-3|TRBJ2-2|TRBD2|-
CASSLYSGSSTGELFF
TGTGCCAGCAGCTTATACAGCGGGAGCTCCACCGGGGAGCTGTTTTTT
>TRBV19|TRBJ2-5|-|-
CASSGQGSLARESWETQYF
TGTGCCAGTAGTGGACAAGGGAGCCTAGCTCGGGAGAGCTGGGAGACCCAGTACTTC
>TRBV10-1|TRBJ2-1|-|-
CASSEERDSNEQFF
TGCGCCAGCAGTGAGGAACGGGATAGTAATGAGCAGTTCTTC
>TRBV6-1|TRBJ1-2|-|-
CASSELGTTNYGYTF
TGTGCCAGCAGTGAATTAGGGACAACTAACTATGGCTACACCTTC
>TRBV5-4|TRBJ1-1|-|-
CASSLWGARDEAFF
TGTGCCAGCAGCTTGTGGGGGGCTAGGGATGAAGCTTTCTTT
>TRBV19|TRBJ2-4|-|-
CASSIRVQFQNIQYF
TGTGCCAGTAGTATAAGGGTTCAATTCCAAAACATTCAGTACTTC